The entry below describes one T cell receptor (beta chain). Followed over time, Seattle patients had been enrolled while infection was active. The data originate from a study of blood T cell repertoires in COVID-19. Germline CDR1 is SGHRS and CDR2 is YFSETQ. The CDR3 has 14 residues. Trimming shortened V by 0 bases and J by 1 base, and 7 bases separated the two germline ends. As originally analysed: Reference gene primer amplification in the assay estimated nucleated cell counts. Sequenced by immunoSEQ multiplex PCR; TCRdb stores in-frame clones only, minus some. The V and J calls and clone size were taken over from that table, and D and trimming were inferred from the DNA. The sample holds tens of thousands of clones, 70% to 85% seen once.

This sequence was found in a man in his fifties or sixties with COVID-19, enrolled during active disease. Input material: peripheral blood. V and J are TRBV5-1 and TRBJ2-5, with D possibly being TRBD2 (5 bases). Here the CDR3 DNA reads TGCGCCAGCAGCTTGGGACTAAGCCAAGAGACCCAGTACTTC. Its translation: CASSLGLSQETQYF.